This TCR beta chain was sequenced in a study of blood T cell repertoires in COVID-19 (dated by TCRdb to the early 2020s). Background on the whole study: Samples from collaborators originated in the United States, Italy and Spain and spanned both the acute and convalescent phases of COVID-19. The prospective study material was composed of cDNA or gDNA derived from T cells, B-cell-depleted T cells, or PBMCs. Subjects who had been exposed to COVID-19, were actively infected with it, or had recovered from it provided the deeply sampled blood TCRbeta repertoires that made up the dataset. The repertoires were made available in a free public database intended to serve as a resource for research on the immune response to SARS-CoV-2. Samples were obtained from the ongoing ImmuneRACE study (first 160 participants) and from over a thousand subjects provided by 6 global collaborators. A de-identified subject ID, COVID-19 status, age in years and sex were almost always included in the sample metadata. HLA class I and class II types, where available, came from metadata supplied by the sample provider rather than from assay-based typing.

Beyond this particular receptor, the publication reports: Clinical and demographic metadata were provided uncurated, with the amount varying by source and participant.

Each collaborating institution followed its own protocols to collect whole blood in K2EDTA tubes. For TCRbeta analysis, collaborators shipped samples as frozen whole blood, isolated PBMCs, or DNA extracted from either of those sample types. The immunoSEQ Assay, a bias-controlled multiplex PCR, was used to amplify TCRbeta CDR3 regions from genomic DNA. The authors processed their data as follows. The number of nucleated cells in each sample was estimated by amplification of reference gene primers within the assay. To quantify the absolute abundance of each unique TCRbeta CDR3 rearrangement, sequence reads were collapsed and filtered. For each sample, productive Simpson clonality was calculated as the square root of Simpson's diversity index over productive rearrangements. As stored in TCRdb, this immuneACCESS dataset retains in-frame rearrangements with V and J assigned. A fraction of the clones does not appear; measured against another copy, unresolved V genes explain less than half of the discrepancy, and the remainder lacks a known reason. V and J calls and clone size are as listed in that table; D and trimming were resolved from the DNA. The sample table holds over 100,000 clones, of which more than 70% were seen once. Approximately 10% of the sample comes from the top ten.

CDR1 and CDR2 (WSHSY, SAAADI) derive from the germline V gene. Trimming accounts for 6 bases at V and 7 bases at J, while the number of junction bases matched to no gene is 9. The CDR3 numbers 15 residues from cysteine through phenylalanine. Of all the DNA, just the CDR3 is kept, 45 bases in frame from base 1. Of note for this clone: Its antigen is still unknown. No base quality information exists; no much larger clone differs at one position.

The chain was built from TRBV10-2 and TRBJ2-1; 10 nucleotides in the junction match TRBD2. The sequence derives from a man between 45 and 60 years old with acute or convalescent COVID-19. Source material: peripheral blood. At the DNA level, the sequence is TGCGCCAGCAGCATAGCGGGGGGCCTCTTAAATGAGCAGTTCTTC. Protein translation: CASSIAGGLLNEQFF.